The text below deals with one T cell receptor (beta chain). These data are taken from a study of blood T cell repertoires in COVID-19. Study-wide background: Donors in the United States, Italy and Spain gave samples during acute or convalescent COVID-19. T cells, B-cell-depleted T cells, or PBMCs supplied cDNA or gDNA.

This CDR3 has 14 amino acids. Trimming removed 11 bases from V and 2 bases from J; junction bases left unmatched: 8. In the source study's methods: For nucleated cells, counts were estimated from reference gene primer amplification. The protocol was immunoSEQ multiplex PCR, while the TCRdb copy is restricted to in-frame clones and leaves out a portion. Clonal size and the V and J genes are those of that table, whereas D and trimming came from the DNA. The data hold fewer than 80,000 clones, with around 87% observed a single time. The source material was peripheral blood. This sequence originates from a man between 65 and 85 years old with acute or convalescent COVID-19. The rearrangement joins TRBV23-1 to TRBJ2-3; 9 positions agree with TRBD1. TRBV23-1 is designated an ORF whose function remains uncertain. The CDR3 loop is CAGSGQGFTDTQYF. The CDR3 coding sequence is TGCGCCGGTTCGGGACAGGGCTTCACAGATACGCAGTATTTT.